This T cell receptor beta chain was identified in a study of blood T cell repertoires in COVID-19. In the study overall: COVID-19 samples, acute and convalescent, were from the United States, Italy and Spain. The analysed material was cDNA or gDNA that came from T cells, B-cell-depleted T cells, or PBMCs.

This CDR3 contains 14 residues. The germline V gene encodes CDR1 LNHDA and CDR2 SQIVND (reference sequence). Germline trimming cut 5 bases from V and 4 bases from J; bases unmatched to any gene: 8. In the study's own analysis: Estimation of nucleated cell counts relied on the amplification of reference gene primers. Sequencing was performed with immunoSEQ multiplex PCR; in TCRdb, only in-frame clones are kept and a portion is missing. The V and J calls and the clone size are those of that table, but D and trimming were determined from the DNA. The sample includes 200,000 to 300,000 clones, approximately 80% of them seen just once. This clone was recorded at least ten times.

The specimen sequenced was peripheral blood. The V and J genes are TRBV19 and TRBJ2-7; TRBD1 aligns across 7 bases. The receptor was derived from a man between 35 and 55 years old who had recovered from COVID-19. For the CDR3, the DNA is TGTGCCAGTAGTTCTGCAGGGGGTGGGTACGAGCAGTACTTC. Translation: CASSSAGGGYEQYF.